What follows are 28 T cell receptor beta chains derived from one specimen sequenced in a study of T cell changes during pregnancy in multiple sclerosis. Profiling relied on immunoSEQ multiplex PCR, and the TCRdb table lists in-frame clones only, not all of them. The repertoire holds around 57,000 clones, with roughly nine tenths as singletons. The material sequenced was peripheral blood, taken in the first trimester of pregnancy. The receptors were gathered from a female donor with multiple sclerosis, enrolled in a pregnancy study.

This clone occurred once. The genes are TRBV5-1 and TRBJ2-5, with 12 bases matching TRBD2. The V gene end was trimmed by 4 bases and the J gene end by 1 base; junction bases not matched to a gene: 11. The length of the CDR3 is 18 residues. The V gene's germline CDR1 is SGHRS and CDR2 YFSETQ. The DNA of the CDR3 is TGCGCCAGCAGCCCCGGGACTAGCGGGTCTGGACGCCAAGAGACCCAGTACTTC. Amino acids: CASSPGTSGSGRQETQYF.

This clone came up once. The V gene is TRBV19, the J gene TRBJ2-7, with 11 bases matching TRBD1. Germline CDR1 and CDR2: LNHDA and SQIVND (reference sequence). This CDR3 contains 14 residues. Losses at the gene ends were 10 bases for V and 2 bases for J; bases not matched to a gene: 7. The CDR3 protein is CATSMGQGAYEQYF. CDR3 DNA sequence: TGTGCCACCAGTATGGGACAGGGGGCCTACGAGCAGTACTTC.

The gene calls are TRBV5-1 and TRBJ2-2; D is unresolved. The CDR3 is 12 amino acids. Trimming removed 4 bases from V and 7 bases from J, with 8 bases in between. The V gene's germline CDR1 is SGHRS and CDR2 YFSETQ. The CDR3 sequence is CASSEERGELFF. The CDR3 coding sequence is TGCGCCAGCAGCGAGGAACGCGGGGAGCTGTTTTTT.

CDR3 region: CASSLYPSGEQFF. Here the CDR3 DNA reads TGTGCCAGCAGTTTATACCCTAGCGGCGAGCAGTTCTTC. J is TRBJ2-1 and V is TRBV27; TRBD2 agrees at 7 bases. This CDR3 has 13 residues. Unmatched junction bases numbered 4, after V lost 1 base and J lost 10 bases. CDR1 is MNHEY and CDR2 is SMNVEV in the germline V gene (reference sequence).

This sequence joins TRBV19 and TRBJ1-6; D ambiguous. V shed 8 bases and J shed 2 bases, with 7 bases lying between them. The CDR3 is 13 amino acids. CDR1 and CDR2 (germline): LNHDA, SQIVND (reference sequence). The CDR3 bases are TGTGCCAGTGGAGTTGCCTATAATTCACCCCTCCACTTT. This encodes CASGVAYNSPLHF.

This chain connects TRBV6-5 to TRBJ1-3; perhaps TRBD1 as D (5 bases). V lost 8 bases to trimming and J lost 0 bases, with 14 bases between them. CDR1 and CDR2 (germline): MNHEY, SVGAGI. The CDR3 consists of 15 residues. CDR3 sequence reads: CASLSPGGSGNTIYF. The CDR3 region has the DNA TGTGCCAGCCTTTCCCCCGGGGGCTCTGGAAACACCATATATTTT.

The J gene is TRBJ2-3, the V gene TRBV9; tentative D call: TRBD2 (7 bases). This CDR3 contains 14 residues. The germline V gene has CDR1 SGDLS and CDR2 YYNGEE. V shed 0 bases and J shed 3 bases, with 8 bases lying between them. The CDR3 is CASSVEGGTDTQYF. For the CDR3, the DNA is TGTGCCAGCAGCGTAGAGGGGGGGACAGATACGCAGTATTTT.

The chain links TRBV4-1 to TRBJ1-5, with D unclear. This CDR3 region has 15 residues. Looked up from germline, CDR1 is MGHRA and CDR2 is YSYEKL. V lost 3 bases and J lost 6, with 15 bases in between. The chain's CDR3 is CASSQEAQERQPQHF. CDR3 DNA sequence: TGCGCCAGCAGCCAGGAGGCTCAGGAGCGTCAGCCCCAGCATTTT.

The chain joins TRBV15 to TRBJ2-1, with TRBD2 matching over 10 bases. Germline V lookup: CDR1 LNHNV, CDR2 YYDKDF (reference sequence). The CDR3 covers 16 residues. The junction had 5 bases not matched to a gene; V was cut back by 1 base and J by 5 bases. The CDR3 DNA reads TGTGCCACCAGCAGAGGGAGCGGGAGGGGCAACAATGAGCAGTTCTTC. As protein: CATSRGSGRGNNEQFF. The variable domain in full, with the rest retrieved from reference TRBV15 and TRBJ2-1, is DAMVIQNPRYQVTQFGKPVTLSCSQTLNHNVMYWYQQKSSQAPKLLFHYYDKDFNNEADTPDNFQSRRPNTSFCFLDIRSPGLGDTAMYLCATSRGSGRGNNEQFFGPGTRLTVL.

V and J are TRBV5-1 and TRBJ2-3; 8 bases map to TRBD2. This CDR3 has 16 amino acids. Germline values: CDR1 SGHRS, CDR2 YFSETQ. V lost 6 bases and J lost 4; bases outside the gene matches: 13. Here the CDR3 reads CASTQQGAGASDTQYF. In DNA, the CDR3 is TGCGCCAGCACCCAGCAGGGAGCGGGGGCTTCAGATACGCAGTATTTT.

The rearrangement joins TRBV29-1 to TRBJ1-1, with 11 bases lining up with TRBD1. The CDR3 extends over 14 amino acids. V was pared by 6 bases and J by 5 bases, with 8 bases of the junction left unmatched. Per the germline V gene, CDR1 is SQVTM and CDR2 is ANQGSEA. In DNA form, the CDR3 reads TGCAGCGTACCGGGACAGGGGGGTGGGACTGAAGCTTTCTTT. Translated, it gives CSVPGQGGGTEAFF.

The rearrangement joins TRBV4-1 to TRBJ1-1; D might be TRBD1 (6 bases). Germline V gene data show CDR1 as MGHRA and CDR2 as YSYEKL. This CDR3 has 17 residues. V lost 2 bases and J 6 bases, leaving 22 bases between the germline ends. CDR3 DNA sequence: TGCGCCAGCAGCCAATCCAATAACTACAGGGTAGACCCTGAAGCTTTCTTT. This translates into CASSQSNNYRVDPEAFF.

The V call is TRBV2, the J call TRBJ1-1; 9 nucleotides match TRBD1. The junction had 15 bases not matched to a gene; V was cut back by 6 bases and J by 10 bases. The length of the CDR3 is 15 residues. The germline V gene has CDR1 SNHLY and CDR2 FYNNEI. CDR3 sequence: CASRERTGGVGTAFF. The CDR3 DNA follows: TGTGCCAGCAGGGAACGAACAGGGGGCGTAGGTACAGCTTTCTTT. The full variable domain, completed using reference TRBV2 and TRBJ1-1, is EPEVTQTPSHQVTQMGQEVILRCVPISNHLYFYWYRQILGQKVEFLVSFYNNEISEKSEIFDDQFSVERPDGSNFTLKIRSTKLEDSAMYFCASRERTGGVGTAFFGQGTRLTVV.

The chain employs TRBV6-5 and TRBJ1-2, with D possibly TRBD1 on 6 matching bases. Germline CDR1 reads MNHEY; CDR2 reads SVGAGI. CDR3 length: 15 residues. With 0 bases removed from V and 5 bases from J, the gap between germline ends came to 13 bases. The CDR3 coding sequence is TGTGCCAGCAGTTACTCGAGGACAGCGGCATATGGCTACACCTTC. Translating gives CASSYSRTAAYGYTF.

The V gene is TRBV19, the J gene TRBJ1-5; D possibly corresponds to TRBD1 (5 bases). V was pared by 6 bases and J by 3 bases, with 15 bases between. Germline loops: CDR1 LNHDA, CDR2 SQIVND (reference sequence). This CDR3 has 15 amino acids. The CDR3 region has the DNA TGTGCCAGTAGCCCCTCAGGGCAGGTCAATCAGCCCCAGCATTTT. Encoded protein: CASSPSGQVNQPQHF.

The V gene is TRBV11-2, the J gene TRBJ2-7; 8 nucleotides match TRBD2. V was clipped by 8 bases and J by 7 bases; unmatched bases: 1. There are 10 residues in the CDR3. The germline V gene has CDR1 SGHAT and CDR2 FQNNGV. The CDR3 nucleotides read TGTGCCAGCGGCGGGGGGGAGCAGTACTTC. Protein: CASGGGEQYF.

This clone was observed a handful of times. The genes are TRBV9 and TRBJ1-2, with a possible D match to TRBD1 (6 bases). This CDR3 region has 15 residues. CDR1 SGDLS and CDR2 YYNGEE come from the germline V gene. V was clipped by 3 bases and J by 6 bases, with 18 bases between them. The CDR3 nucleotides read TGTGCCAGCAGCGAGGGGACAATGCCTCTGGATGGCTACACCTTC. It encodes CASSEGTMPLDGYTF.

CDR3 nucleotides: TGTGCCAGCAGTCCTGCGGGAGCGTTCCCAGATACGCAGTATTTT. Residues: CASSPAGAFPDTQYF. This chain links TRBV25-1 with TRBJ2-3; 7 bases are shared with TRBD2. V was pared by 5 bases and J by 4 bases, with 9 bases of the junction left unmatched. CDR1 MGHDK and CDR2 SYGVNS come from the germline V gene. The CDR3 spans 15 residues.

The CDR3 here is CSSRITGSYGYTF. In nucleotides, the CDR3 is TGCAGCTCCAGAATTACAGGGAGCTATGGCTACACCTTC. This chain links TRBV29-1 with TRBJ1-2, with a tentative D call TRBD1 (6 bases). Germline V CDR1 and CDR2: SQVTM, ANQGSEA. Trimming shortened V by 8 bases and J by 4 bases, and 17 bases separated the two germline ends. There are 13 residues in the CDR3.

This chain uses TRBV6-5 with TRBJ2-6; 9 bases map to TRBD2. CDR3 length: 16 amino acids. With V trimmed by 2 bases and J by 7 bases, 6 bases remained unmatched. Germline CDR1 is MNHEY and CDR2 is SVGAGI. CDR3 sequence reads: CASSYILAGPANVLTF. CDR3 coding DNA: TGTGCCAGCAGTTACATTCTAGCGGGACCTGCCAACGTCCTGACTTTC.

CDR3 protein: CASSYSGGADQPQHF. The CDR3 region has the DNA TGTGCCAGCAGTTACTCAGGGGGTGCAGATCAGCCCCAGCATTTT. V usage is TRBV6-5 and J usage is TRBJ1-5; D may be TRBD1 (6 bases). The CDR3 is 15 residues long. With 0 bases removed from V and 5 bases from J, the gap between germline ends came to 11 bases. Germline CDR1 reads MNHEY; CDR2 reads SVGAGI.

Turning to this clone: Other nucleotide sequences in the sample specify the same CDR3. This rearrangement joins TRBV6-6 to TRBJ1-5; no firm D call. Germline CDR1 and CDR2: MNHNY and SVGAGI (reference sequence). V dropped 3 bases and J dropped 4 bases, with 4 bases sitting between them. This CDR3 has 12 amino acids. CDR3 amino acids: CASSYLNQPQHF. The CDR3 bases are TGTGCCAGCAGTTATTTAAATCAGCCCCAGCATTTT.

In regard to this clone: An end of the junction differs from the germline gene, which may be a read error. The genes are TRBV2 and TRBJ1-6; D is possibly TRBD1 (5 bases). Germline V lookup: CDR1 SNHLY, CDR2 FYNNEI. The CDR3 length is 14 residues. The CDR3 is CASSEGTVGIPLHF. The DNA for the CDR3 is TGTGCCAGCAGCGAAGGGACTGTAGGGATACCCCTCCACTTT.

The J gene is TRBJ1-2, the V gene TRBV9; no clear D gene. This CDR3 contains 14 residues. Germline CDR1 SGDLS, CDR2 YYNGEE. With 2 bases removed from V and 8 bases from J, the gap between germline ends came to 16 bases. The DNA for the CDR3 is TGTGCCAGCAGCGTGACACCGCAGGCGGGGGGCTACACCTTC. Protein sequence: CASSVTPQAGGYTF.

The chain links TRBV29-1 to TRBJ2-6; tentative D call: TRBD2 (5 bases). The CDR3 has 16 residues. The germline V gene encodes CDR1 SQVTM and CDR2 ANQGSEA. Between the trimmed V and J ends, which lost 1 base and 0 bases, there was a span of 10 bases. The CDR3 spells CSVEGGGDSGANVLTF. CDR3 nucleotide sequence: TGCAGCGTTGAAGGTGGAGGTGACTCTGGGGCCAACGTCCTGACTTTC. Using reference TRBV29-1 and TRBJ2-6 for the parts outside the CDR3, the full variable domain is SAVISQKPSRDICQRGTSLTIQCQVDSQVTMMFWYRQQPGQSLTLIATANQGSEATYESGFVIDKFPISRPNLTFSTLTVSNMSPEDSSIYLCSVEGGGDSGANVLTFGAGSRLTVL.

This clone was recorded once. V and J are TRBV11-3 and TRBJ2-1; TRBD2 aligns across 7 bases. CDR1 is SGHNT and CDR2 is YENEEA in the germline V gene. Unmatched junction bases numbered 7, after V lost 1 base and J lost 7 bases. The CDR3 spans 15 residues. The CDR3 DNA reads TGTGCCAGCAGCTTAGTGGCGGGAGATCAGAATGAGCAGTTCTTC. Its protein is CASSLVAGDQNEQFF.

This chain links TRBV28 with TRBJ2-1; 7 bases line up with TRBD1. The CDR3 consists of 16 residues. Per the germline V gene, CDR1 is MDHEN and CDR2 is SYDVKM. V shed 6 bases and J 7 bases; nucleotides not matched to a gene: 15. CDR3 sequence reads: CASSRSGWTGGNEQFF. In nucleotides, the CDR3 is TGTGCCAGCAGCCGGTCGGGCTGGACAGGCGGGAATGAGCAGTTCTTC. Complete variable domain (other parts from reference TRBV28 and TRBJ2-1): DVKVTQSSRYLVKRTGEKVFLECVQDMDHENMFWYRQDPGLGLRLIYFSYDVKMKEKGDIPEGYSVSREKKERFSLILESASTNQTSMYLCASSRSGWTGGNEQFFGPGTRLTVL.

The gene calls are TRBV12-5 and TRBJ1-5; maybe TRBD1 (5 bases). The germline V gene has CDR1 LGHNT and CDR2 FRNRAP. V gave up 0 bases and J gave up 3 bases, with 21 bases separating them. There are 19 residues in the CDR3. The CDR3 loop is CASGLVLGAGNQNNQPQHF. DNA for the CDR3: TGTGCTAGTGGTTTGGTATTGGGCGCAGGGAACCAGAACAATCAGCCCCAGCATTTT.